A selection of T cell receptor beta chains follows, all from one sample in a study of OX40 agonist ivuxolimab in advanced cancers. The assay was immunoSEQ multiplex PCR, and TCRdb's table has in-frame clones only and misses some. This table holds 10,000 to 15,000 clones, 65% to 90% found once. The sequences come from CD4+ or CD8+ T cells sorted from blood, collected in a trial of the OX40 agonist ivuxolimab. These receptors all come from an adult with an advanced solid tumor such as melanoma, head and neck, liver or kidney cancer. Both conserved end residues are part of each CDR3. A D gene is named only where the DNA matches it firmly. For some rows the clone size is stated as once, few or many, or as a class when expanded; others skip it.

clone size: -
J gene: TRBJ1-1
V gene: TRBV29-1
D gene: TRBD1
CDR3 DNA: TGCAGCGTAAAGACGACAGGGGTGTACCGGAACACTGAAGCTTTCTTT
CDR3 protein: CSVKTTGVYRNTEAFF

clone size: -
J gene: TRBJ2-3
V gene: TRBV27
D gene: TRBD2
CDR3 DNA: TGTGCCAGCAGTTTATCTGGTGGACTAGCGGGAGTAGTCGGCACAGATACGCAGTATTTT
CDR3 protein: CASSLSGGLAGVVGTDTQYF

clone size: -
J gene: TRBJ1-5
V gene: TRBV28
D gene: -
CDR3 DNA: TGTGCCAGCAGTTTACGCACAGAAGGAGGCAATCAGCCCCAGCATTTT
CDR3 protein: CASSLRTEGGNQPQHF

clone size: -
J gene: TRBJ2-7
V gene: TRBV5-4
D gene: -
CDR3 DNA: TGTGCCAGCAGCCCGAAGTTTTGGGCGGGGTCTAGCGCACCCTACGAGCAGTACTTC
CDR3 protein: CASSPKFWAGSSAPYEQYF

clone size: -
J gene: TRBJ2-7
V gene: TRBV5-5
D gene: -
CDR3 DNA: TGTGCCAGCAGCGGCCAGGACTCCTACGAGCAGTACTTC
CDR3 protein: CASSGQDSYEQYF

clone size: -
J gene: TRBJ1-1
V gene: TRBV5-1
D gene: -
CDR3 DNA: TGCGCCAGCAGCTTGGACCGGACACTGAACACTGAAGCTTTCTTT
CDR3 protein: CASSLDRTLNTEAFF

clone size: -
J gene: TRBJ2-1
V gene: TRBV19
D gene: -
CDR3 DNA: TGTGCCAGTAGTATATCACTGGGCGGGGATGAGCAGTTCTTC
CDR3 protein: CASSISLGGDEQFF

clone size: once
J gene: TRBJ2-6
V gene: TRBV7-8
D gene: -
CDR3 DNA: TGTGCCAGCAGCTTAGTTCGATTAACAGGCAAAATGGCTGGGGCCAACGTCCTGACTTTC
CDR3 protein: CASSLVRLTGKMAGANVLTF

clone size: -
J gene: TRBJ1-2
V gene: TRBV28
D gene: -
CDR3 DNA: TGTGCCAGCAGTCTAGGGTACCAGGGGACTAACTATGGCTACACCTTC
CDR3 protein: CASSLGYQGTNYGYTF

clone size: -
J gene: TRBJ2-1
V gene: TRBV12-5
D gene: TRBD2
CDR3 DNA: TGTGCTAGTGGTTTGATGCTAGCGGGAGGGCGGGAGAATGAGCAGTTCTTC
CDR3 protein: CASGLMLAGGRENEQFF

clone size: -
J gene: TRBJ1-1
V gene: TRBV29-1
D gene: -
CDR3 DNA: TGCAGCGCCCCCCTCGGGCATATGAACACTGAAGCTTTCTTT
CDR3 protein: CSAPLGHMNTEAFF

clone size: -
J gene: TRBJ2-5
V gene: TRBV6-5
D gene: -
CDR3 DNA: TGTGCCAGCAGTTCCGCCTCATCGCCCGGGCGCACCCAGTACTTC
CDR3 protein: CASSSASSPGRTQYF

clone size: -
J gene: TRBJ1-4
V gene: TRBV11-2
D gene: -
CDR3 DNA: TGTGCCAGCAGTCCTGGGGCAGGGAATGAAAAACTGTTTTTT
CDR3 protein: CASSPGAGNEKLFF

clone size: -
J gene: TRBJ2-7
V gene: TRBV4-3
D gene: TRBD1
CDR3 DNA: TGCGCCAGCAGCCAAAACAGGGGCCCCTACGAGCAGTACTTC
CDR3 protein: CASSQNRGPYEQYF

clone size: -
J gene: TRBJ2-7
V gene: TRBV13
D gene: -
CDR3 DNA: TGTGCCAGCAGCTTAGGGGCAGGGCCTAGTTACTCCTACGAGCAGTACTTC
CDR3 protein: CASSLGAGPSYSYEQYF

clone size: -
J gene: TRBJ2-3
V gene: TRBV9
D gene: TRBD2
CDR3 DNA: TGTGCCAGCAGCGGGACTAGCGGGAGGGGAAGCACAGATACGCAGTATTTT
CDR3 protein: CASSGTSGRGSTDTQYF

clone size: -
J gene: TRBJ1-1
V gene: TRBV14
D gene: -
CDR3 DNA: TGTGCCAGCAGCCCGCTCGTGGGGCTGGAAAACACTGAAGCTTTCTTT
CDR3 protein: CASSPLVGLENTEAFF

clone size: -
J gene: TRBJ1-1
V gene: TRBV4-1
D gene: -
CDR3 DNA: TGCGCCAGCAGCCAAGAAGGGGCAGGGAACACTGAAGCTTTCTTT
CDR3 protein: CASSQEGAGNTEAFF

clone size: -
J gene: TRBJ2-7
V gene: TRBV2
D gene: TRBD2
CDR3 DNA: TGTGCCAGCAGTGAATGGACTAGCGACCACGAGCAGTACTTC
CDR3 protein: CASSEWTSDHEQYF

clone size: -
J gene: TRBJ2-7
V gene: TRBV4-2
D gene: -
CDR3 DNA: TGTGCCAGCAGCCGAACCTCGGACGGCGAATACGAGCAGTACTTC
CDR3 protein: CASSRTSDGEYEQYF

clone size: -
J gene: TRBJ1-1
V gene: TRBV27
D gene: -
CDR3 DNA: TGTGCCAGCAGTTCTCCAGGGCAGGGAGTGACCACTGAAGCTTTCTTT
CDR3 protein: CASSSPGQGVTTEAFF

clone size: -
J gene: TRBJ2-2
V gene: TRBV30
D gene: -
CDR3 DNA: TGTGCCTGGAGGGAGGGTGTCGGGGAGCTGTTTTTT
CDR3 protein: CAWREGVGELFF

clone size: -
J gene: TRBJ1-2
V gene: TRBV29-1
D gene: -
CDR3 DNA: TGCAGCGTGCAGGGGATTCGGGGCTACACCTTC
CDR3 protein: CSVQGIRGYTF

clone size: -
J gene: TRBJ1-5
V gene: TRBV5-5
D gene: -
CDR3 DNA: TGTGCCAGCAGCTTTAGCCCAGGGATTCAGCCCCAGCATTTT
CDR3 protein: CASSFSPGIQPQHF

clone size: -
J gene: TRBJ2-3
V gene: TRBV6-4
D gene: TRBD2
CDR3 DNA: TGTGCCAGCAGTGACGGACTAGCGGGAGCCACAGATACGCAGTATTTT
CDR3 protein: CASSDGLAGATDTQYF

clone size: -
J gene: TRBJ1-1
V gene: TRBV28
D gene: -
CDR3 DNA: TGTGCCAGCAGGGAGCCGAACACTGAAGCTTTCTTT
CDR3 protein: CASREPNTEAFF

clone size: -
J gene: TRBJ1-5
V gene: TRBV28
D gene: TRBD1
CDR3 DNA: TGTGCCAGCAGTGGGGGACAGGTTTTCAATCAGCCCCAGCATTTT
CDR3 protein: CASSGGQVFNQPQHF

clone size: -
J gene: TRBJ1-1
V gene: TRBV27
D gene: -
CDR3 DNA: TGTGCCAGCAGCTCTTCCACTACAGTAGCAGCTTTCTTT
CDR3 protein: CASSSSTTVAAFF

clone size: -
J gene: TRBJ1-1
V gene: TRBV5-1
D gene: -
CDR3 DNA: TGCGCCAGCAGCTTGGTAGGGGGGCACAGCATGAACACTGAAGCTTTCTTT
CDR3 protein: CASSLVGGHSMNTEAFF

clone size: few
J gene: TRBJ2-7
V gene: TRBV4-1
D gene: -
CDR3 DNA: TGCGCCAGCAGCCTCGAGGACCTCAACGAGCAGTACTTC
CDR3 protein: CASSLEDLNEQYF

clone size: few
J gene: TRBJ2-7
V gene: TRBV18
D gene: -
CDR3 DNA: TGTGCCAGCTCATCTTCCGGGAGCTACGAGCAGTACTTC
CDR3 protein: CASSSSGSYEQYF

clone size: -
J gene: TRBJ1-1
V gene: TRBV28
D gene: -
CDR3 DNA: TGTGCCAGCAGCGCTTCGACAGCATACACTGAAGCTTTCTTT
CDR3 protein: CASSASTAYTEAFF

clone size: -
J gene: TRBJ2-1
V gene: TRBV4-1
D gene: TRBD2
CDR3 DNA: TGCGCCAGCAGCCAAGATTGGGGCCCGGGGGGGAGGATCTTC
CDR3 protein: CASSQDWGPGGRIF

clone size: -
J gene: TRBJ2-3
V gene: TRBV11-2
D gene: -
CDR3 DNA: TGTGCCAGCAGCCTCCTGTGGGGGGGCACAGATACGCAGTATTTT
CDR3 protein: CASSLLWGGTDTQYF

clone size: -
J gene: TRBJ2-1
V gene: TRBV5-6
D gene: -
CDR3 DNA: TGTGCCAGCAGCCGGGACCAGGAGAGAAGCTGGGGTGAGCAGTTCTTC
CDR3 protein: CASSRDQERSWGEQFF

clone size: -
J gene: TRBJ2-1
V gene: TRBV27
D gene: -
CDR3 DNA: TGTGCCAGCTCGGCTAGCGCCATAAATGAGCAGTTCTTC
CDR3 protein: CASSASAINEQFF

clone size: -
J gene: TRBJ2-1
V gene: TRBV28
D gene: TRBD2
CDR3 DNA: TGTGCCAGCAGTTCTTGGACTAGCGGCCAGTGGGATGAGCAGTTCTTC
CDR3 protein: CASSSWTSGQWDEQFF

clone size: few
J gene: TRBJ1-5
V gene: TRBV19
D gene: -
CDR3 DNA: TGTGCCAGTAGTAGCGGGACCTCCAGTCAGCCCCAGCATTTT
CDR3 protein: CASSSGTSSQPQHF

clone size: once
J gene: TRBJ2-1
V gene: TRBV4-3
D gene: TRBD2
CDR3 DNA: TGCGCCAGCAGCCAGATAGGACTAGCGGGAGTAAATGAGCAGTTCTTC
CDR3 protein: CASSQIGLAGVNEQFF

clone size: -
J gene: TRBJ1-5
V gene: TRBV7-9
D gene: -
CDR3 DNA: TGTGCCAGCAGCTTAGGGGAGGGTAGCAATCAGCCCCAGCATTTT
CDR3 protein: CASSLGEGSNQPQHF

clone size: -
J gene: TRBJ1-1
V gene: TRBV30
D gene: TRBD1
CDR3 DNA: TGTGCCTGGAGTGTACAAGGGGGCCCAATTATTGAAGCTTTCTTT
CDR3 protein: CAWSVQGGPIIEAFF

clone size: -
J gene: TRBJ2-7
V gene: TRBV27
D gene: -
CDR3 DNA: TGTGCCAGCAGTCGCACCGGGACCGAGCAGTACTTC
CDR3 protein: CASSRTGTEQYF

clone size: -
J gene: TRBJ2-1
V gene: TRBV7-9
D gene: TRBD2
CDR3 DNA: TGTGCCAGCAGCTTCCCGGGGGGGGATGAGCAGTTCTTC
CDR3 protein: CASSFPGGDEQFF

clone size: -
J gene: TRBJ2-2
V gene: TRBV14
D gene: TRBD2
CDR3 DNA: TGTGCCAGCAGCCATCAGACTAGCGGAGTAGGCACCGGGGAGCTGTTTTTT
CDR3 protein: CASSHQTSGVGTGELFF

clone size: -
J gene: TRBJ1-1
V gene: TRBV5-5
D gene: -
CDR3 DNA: TGTGCCAGCAGCTTTGGACACATGAACACTGAAGCTTTCTTT
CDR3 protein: CASSFGHMNTEAFF

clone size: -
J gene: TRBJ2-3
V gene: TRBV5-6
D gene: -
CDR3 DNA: TGTGCCAGCAGCTTTTCGGGAGAGGTTGCAGATACGCAGTATTTT
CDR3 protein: CASSFSGEVADTQYF

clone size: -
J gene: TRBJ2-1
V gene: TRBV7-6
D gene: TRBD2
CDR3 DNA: TGTGCCAGCAGCTTAGGTGGACTAGCCCCCGGCAATGAGCAGTTCTTC
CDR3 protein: CASSLGGLAPGNEQFF

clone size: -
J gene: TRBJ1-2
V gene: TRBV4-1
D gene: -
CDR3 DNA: TGCGCCAGCAGCCAAGCTGAGGTGGGGGGACTCTATGGCTACACCTTC
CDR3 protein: CASSQAEVGGLYGYTF

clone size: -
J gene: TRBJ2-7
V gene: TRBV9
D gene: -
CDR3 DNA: TGTGCCAGCAGCGTAGACGAGTCAGGCTCCTACGAGCAGTACTTC
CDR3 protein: CASSVDESGSYEQYF

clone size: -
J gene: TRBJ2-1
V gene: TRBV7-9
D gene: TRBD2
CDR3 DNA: TGTGCCAGCAGCCCAACCGGGACTAGCGGATACAATGAGCAGTTCTTC
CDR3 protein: CASSPTGTSGYNEQFF

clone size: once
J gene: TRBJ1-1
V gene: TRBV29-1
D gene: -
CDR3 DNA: TGCAGCGTTGATATGGGCCGGAGCACTGAAGCTTTCTTT
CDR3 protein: CSVDMGRSTEAFF

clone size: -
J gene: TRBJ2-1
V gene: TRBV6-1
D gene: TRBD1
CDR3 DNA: TGTGCCAGCAGGACCGTCGGGACAGGGGGGTCCGAGCAGTTCTTC
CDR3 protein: CASRTVGTGGSEQFF

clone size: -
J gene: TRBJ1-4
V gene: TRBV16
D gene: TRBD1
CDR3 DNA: TGTGCCAGCAGCCCCCCGACAGGGTTAGCTGAAAAACTGTTTTTT
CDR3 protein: CASSPPTGLAEKLFF